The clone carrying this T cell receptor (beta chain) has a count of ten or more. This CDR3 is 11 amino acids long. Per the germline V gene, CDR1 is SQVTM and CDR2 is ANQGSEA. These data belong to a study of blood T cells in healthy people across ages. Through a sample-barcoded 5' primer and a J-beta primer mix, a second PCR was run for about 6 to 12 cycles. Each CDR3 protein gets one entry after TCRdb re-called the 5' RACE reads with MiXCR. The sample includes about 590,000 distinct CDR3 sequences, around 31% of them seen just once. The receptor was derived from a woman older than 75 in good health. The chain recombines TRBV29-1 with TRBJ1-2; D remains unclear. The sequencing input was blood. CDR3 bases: TGCAGTACCGGGCCAAACTATGGCTACACCTTC. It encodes CSTGPNYGYTF.